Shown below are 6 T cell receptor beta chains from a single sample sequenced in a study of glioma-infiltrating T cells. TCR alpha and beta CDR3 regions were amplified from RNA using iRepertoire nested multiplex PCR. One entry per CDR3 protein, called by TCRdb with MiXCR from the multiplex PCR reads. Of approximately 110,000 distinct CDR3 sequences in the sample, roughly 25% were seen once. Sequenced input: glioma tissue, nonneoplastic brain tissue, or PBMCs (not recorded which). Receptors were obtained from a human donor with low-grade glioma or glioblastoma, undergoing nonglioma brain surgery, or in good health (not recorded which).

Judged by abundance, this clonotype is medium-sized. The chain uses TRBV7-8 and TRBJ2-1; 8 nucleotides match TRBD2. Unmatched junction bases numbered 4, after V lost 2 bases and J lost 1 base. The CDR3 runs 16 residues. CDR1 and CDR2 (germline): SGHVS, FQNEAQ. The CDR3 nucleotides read TGTGCCAGCAGCTTATTTAGCGGGATATCCTACAATGAGCAGTTCTTC. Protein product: CASSLFSGISYNEQFF.

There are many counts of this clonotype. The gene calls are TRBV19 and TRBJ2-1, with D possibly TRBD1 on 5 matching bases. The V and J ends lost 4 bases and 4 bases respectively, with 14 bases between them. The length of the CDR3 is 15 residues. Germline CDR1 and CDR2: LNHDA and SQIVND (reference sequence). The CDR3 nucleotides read TGTGCCAGTAGTACACAGGACACCGGGTACAATGAGCAGTTCTTC. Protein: CASSTQDTGYNEQFF.

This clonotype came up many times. CDR3 nucleotides: TGTGCCAGCAGTTTGATTACTAGCGGATCCTACAATGAGCAGTTCTTC. It specifies CASSLITSGSYNEQFF. The rearrangement links TRBV28 to TRBJ2-1; 8 bases agree with TRBD2. Per germline, CDR1 MDHEN and CDR2 SYDVKM. This CDR3 region has 16 residues. The J segment lost 1 base and the V segment lost 3 bases, leaving 5 bases of the junction unmatched.

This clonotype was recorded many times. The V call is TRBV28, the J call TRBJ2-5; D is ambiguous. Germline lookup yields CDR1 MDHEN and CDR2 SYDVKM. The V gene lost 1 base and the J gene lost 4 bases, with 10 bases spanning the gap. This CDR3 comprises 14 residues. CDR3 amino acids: CASSLSRVGETQYF. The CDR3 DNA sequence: TGTGCCAGCAGTTTATCACGGGTTGGAGAGACCCAGTACTTC.

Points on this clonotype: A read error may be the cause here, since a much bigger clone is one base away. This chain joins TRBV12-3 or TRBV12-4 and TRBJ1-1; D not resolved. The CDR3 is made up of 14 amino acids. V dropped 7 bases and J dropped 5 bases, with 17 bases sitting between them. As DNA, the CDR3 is TGTGCCAGCACGCCTGGAGGAGCGAAGACTGAAGCTTTCTTT. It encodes CASTPGGAKTEAFF.

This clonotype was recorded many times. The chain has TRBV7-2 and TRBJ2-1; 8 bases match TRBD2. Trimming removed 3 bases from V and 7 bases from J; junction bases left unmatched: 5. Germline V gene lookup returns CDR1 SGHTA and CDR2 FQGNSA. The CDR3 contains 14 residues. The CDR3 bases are TGTGCCAGCAGCTTGATAGCGGGAAAAAATGAGCAGTTCTTC. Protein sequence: CASSLIAGKNEQFF. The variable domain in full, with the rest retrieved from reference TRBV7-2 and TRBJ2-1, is GAGVSQSPSNKVTEKGKDVELRCDPISGHTALYWYRQSLGQGLEFLIYFQGNSAPDKSGLPSDRFSAERTGGSVSTLTIQRTQQEDSAVYLCASSLIAGKNEQFFGPGTRLTVL.